Shown below are 2 T cell receptor beta chains from a single sample sequenced in a study of identical twins (dated by TCRdb to the mid-2010s). The protocol used for the library was 5' RACE. Sequencer: Illumina HiSeq 2000. TCRdb trimmed the raw reads at Q25, called clones with MiXCR and kept productive beta chains. Rows merge per CDR3 protein into single entries with the most common DNA and genes. The sample yields 600,000 to 850,000 distinct CDR3 sequences; over 15% were counted once. Around 13% of the sample lies in the top ten. The same sample was also used in a study of T cells expressing NK-cell markers.

The sequenced material came from PBMCs. These TCRs come from a woman aged 18-35 years in good health.

The chain uses TRBV20-1 and TRBJ2-7; 8 bases match TRBD1. The CDR3 consists of 13 residues. V lost 7 bases, J lost 2 bases, and 7 bases stayed unmatched. In germline, CDR1 is DFQATT, CDR2 SNEGSKA (reference sequence). As DNA, the CDR3 is TGCAGTGTAGGGGGACAGGTGACCTACGAGCAGTACTTC. Amino acid sequence: CSVGGQVTYEQYF.

CDR3 bases: TGTGCCAGCAGTTCCGGGACCGTCTGGTCTCAGTACTTC. Protein product: CASSSGTVWSQYF. The gene calls are TRBV27 and TRBJ2-4, with D possibly being TRBD1 or TRBD2 (5 bases each). The V end lost 4 bases, the J end lost 12 bases, and 16 bases lay between the germline ends. The germline V gene encodes CDR1 MNHEY and CDR2 SMNVEV (reference sequence). CDR3 length: 13 amino acids.